This note documents a single T cell receptor beta chain sequence. What this receptor recognizes is not known. Per-nucleotide qualities are absent, and no much larger clonotype sits a single base away. The cohort was made up of roughly 670 healthy bone marrow donors. At the time of sampling, all cohort members were nominally healthy, though unrecorded immune exposures were likely present. The donor was CMV seropositive and was included in the group of approximately 300 seropositive cohort members. Each donor provided a peripheral blood sample, and peripheral blood mononuclear cells were used for TCR beta sequencing. The Qiagen DNeasy Blood Extraction Kit was used to extract genomic DNA from the blood cell samples. The sample originates from a study of cytomegalovirus exposure and HLA in healthy donors (dated by TCRdb to about 2017). Background for the entire study: In an earlier analysis of some 550 of the donors, about 260 Gb of sequence data and 95 million to 130 million unique TCR beta sequences from roughly 200 million T cells were reported. Roughly 300 gigabases of sequencing data and 70 million to 85 million unique TCR sequences were included in an early release covering 550 to 650 HLA-typed donors. Of the roughly 390 genotyped donors, roughly 80% fell in the genetic ancestry cluster associated with self-reported Caucasian donors. The aim of the study was to test whether cataloging public T cell receptors could identify signatures of past pathogen exposure. The study profiled the T cell repertoires of 500 to 800 subjects by immunosequencing and related them to cytomegalovirus serostatus. A separate validation cohort of 90 to 150 different subjects was used in addition to the roughly 640-subject first cohort. To predict cytomegalovirus infection status, the study combined high-throughput TCR immunosequencing, statistical association of individual TCRs with disease status, and machine learning. A later analysis re-analyzed previously published TCR beta repertoires from roughly 690 donors and added high-resolution HLA genotyping to study TCR occurrence patterns. Rather than drawing on any new phenotypic data, the later analysis identified candidate immune exposures from TCR beta sequences and the way those sequences occurred across donors. An earlier analysis of roughly 580 of the donors used high-throughput TCR beta sequencing to judge whether each TCR beta V gene segment behaved as functional or pseudogenic. Donor age, sex, ethnicity and CMV serostatus were collected together with the repertoire data. A later genetic analysis used genome-wide SNP genotypes for about 65% of the roughly 670 donors, treating that subset as a discovery cohort. Every discovery cohort repertoire had been produced on one sequencing platform. Both class I and class II loci were covered by HLA typing, at four-digit resolution. The number of typed donors differed by locus: roughly 629-640 for A, B, C, DRB1 and DQB1; 500 to 550 for DQA1; 606 for DPA1; and about 450 for DPB1. A handful of DR-DQ haplotypes were handled as single units for association and clustering because linkage in the cohort was strong. On average, around 240,000 unique TCR beta nucleotide sequences were sequenced per donor among 398 genotyped donors of the cohort, with 15% to 20% of those sequences being non-productive. The paper as a whole reports these results and caveats: Linkage disequilibrium might explain the correlated functional status among segregating V segments, but an unknown experimental factor could not be excluded. In a later analysis, several top co-occurrence clusters were reported to appear linked to parvovirus B19, influenza, CMV and Epstein-Barr virus. A later analysis found that HLA-associated TCR beta chains were more clonally expanded and had lower generation probabilities than equally common non-associated chains. In vitro tests confirmed that a few of the cytomegalovirus-associated TCR beta chains recognize cytomegalovirus antigens. When HLA alleles, especially DR and DQ, strongly co-occurred, TCR associations were difficult to assign to individual alleles. A later genetic analysis associated a missense DCLRE1C variant with V-gene and J-gene trimming of TCR beta chains, and an independent cohort replicated the association. Broadly in line with IMGT annotations, most TCR beta V segments showed up in productive rearrangements about 87% or about 30% of the time in an earlier analysis of some 590 of the donors. According to a later analysis, TCR association rates differed among HLA loci, with DRB1 alleles showing the most associated TCRs and HLA-C alleles showing the fewest. The authors suggested that the approach could potentially be extended to other disease states and immunological phenotypes. This cohort had only TCR beta chains sequenced, and the lack of alpha or paired-chain data limited which features could be detected. The classifier was reported to diagnose cytomegalovirus status with high specificity and sensitivity in both the original and validation cohorts. Most CMV-associated TCR beta chains appeared to be HLA-restricted in a later analysis, and the HLA associations seemed to be driven largely by CMV exposure. A further reported finding was that TCR beta sequences accurately predicted the HLA-A and HLA-B alleles for most subjects in the first cohort. According to a later genetic analysis, donors in an Asian-associated ancestry cluster had fewer N-insertions in productive TCRs than the roughly 700-donor mean. At a false discovery rate of 0.05, a later analysis linked some 18,000 TCR beta sequences to specific HLA alleles. CMV serostatus was the only immune exposure information available for the cohort. Because counts were too low, some 17 rarely observed V segments, including chromosome 9 orphons, were left out of the earlier analysis of a few hundred of the donors. The study listed 150 to 200 TCR beta chains as associated with cytomegalovirus. Roughly uniform sequencing depth across donors was assumed in presence/absence analyses, although this assumption may not hold. Across donors, most TCR sequences were observed very rarely, whereas some public TCRs were present in many individuals. A cluster of highly shared sequence variants was judged likely to represent a technical artifact of the sequencing pipeline. Because HLA typing was unavailable for some donors at each locus, only the typed subset was used in association tests.

Preparation of the library involved the immunoSEQ multiplex PCR assay. A mixture of 60 forward primers for TCR Vbeta segments and 13 reverse primers for TCR Jbeta segments was used in the multiplex PCR. A multiplex PCR assay on genomic DNA amplified the CDR3 region of rearranged TCR beta genes. The Illumina HiSeq System was used to sequence the amplified TCR beta libraries as 87-base-pair reads. Concerning the study's data processing: A later analysis tallied tens of millions of unique TCR beta chains across the 640 or so repertoires, and about 10 million of those chains were shared by two or more donors. To remove PCR and sequencing errors, raw reads were error-corrected and collapsed into unique sequences using a nearest-neighbor algorithm that merged closely related sequences. CDR3 sequences were aligned to IMGT reference sequences to assign V, D and J gene segments. For a sequence to be retained, a match of at least six nucleotides was required to both a V gene segment and a J gene segment. A rearrangement was called productive if the CDR3 had no stop codons and remained in frame with V and J, and every other rearrangement was called non-productive. Following IMGT convention, CDR3 was defined as the stretch from the second conserved V-encoded cysteine up to the conserved J-encoded phenylalanine. Sequences without an unambiguous match to a single V gene segment were excluded from the earlier analysis of a few hundred of the donors. In an earlier analysis of some 590 of the donors, a V segment was called functional when productive rearrangements were above 56.7%, and segregating when the standard deviation between donors exceeded 5%. To diagnose cytomegalovirus status from the catalog of TCR beta chain sequences, a statistical classification framework was built. In a later analysis, TCR nucleotide sequences were compared against IMGT/GENE-DB human TR gene sequences so that V and J genes could be assigned. In a later analysis, CDR3 sequences and most-parsimonious VDJ recombination scenarios were assigned using the TCRdist pipeline. In a later analysis, every TCR beta chain was defined by the combination of its CDR3 amino acid sequence and its V-gene family, and reads without a unique V-gene family were dropped. As a way to deal with suspected cross-contamination and a sequencing artifact, a later analysis dropped hundreds of nucleotide sequences that were highly shared and had low generation probability. A later analysis calculated a clonal expansion index for each public chain from normalized within-repertoire ranks of inferred template counts. A later analysis computed generation probabilities with a VDJ recombination model fitted to out-of-frame rearrangements, and checked the results against IGoR. A later analysis scored TCR-TCR, TCR-HLA and TCR-CMV co-occurrence with hypergeometric tests, applying a repertoire-size bias correction to TCR pairs. A later analysis estimated false discovery rates by permuting HLA or CMV assignments 20 times. In a later analysis, co-occurring TCRs were grouped with DBSCAN, and TCRdist sequence similarity was added when clustering was performed within HLA-allele-positive subsets. Repertoires with fewer than 30,000 or more than 120,000 public chains were left out of co-occurrence clustering, as were roughly five repertoires with anomalous nucleotide sharing. The source is immuneACCESS, and TCRdb retained only in-frame sequences with V and J called. Part of the clones is not carried over; for the studies checked, unresolved V genes explain less than half of this, and the remainder is unexplained. V and J calls and clone size come straight from that table; D and trimming were deduced from the DNA. This sample lists about 140,000 clones; just under 85% were detected once. The ten largest clones add up to around 4.1% of the sample.

The sequence came from a man aged 35-49 years in good health and CMV-seropositive. The specimen sequenced was PBMCs.

Read as DNA, the sequence is TGTGCCAGCAGCTTAGGACTAGCGGGAGGGGGGTCGTACTTC. Its translation reads: CASSLGLAGGGSYF. The V and J segments used are TRBV11-2 and TRBJ2-7; 14 central bases correspond to TRBD2. Via the germline V gene, CDR1 is SGHAT and CDR2 FQNNGV. The V end gives up 1 base and the J end 12 bases, leaving 5 bases in the junction not matched to a gene. Reading from cysteine to phenylalanine, the CDR3 counts 14 amino acids. Left in the record is the CDR3 DNA by itself, 42 bases read in frame from the first base. Full variable domain (CDR3 extended with the reference TRBV11-2 and TRBJ2-7 proteins): EAGVAQSPRYKIIEKRQSVAFWCNPISGHATLYWYQQILGQGPKLLIQFQNNGVVDDSQLPKDRFSAERLKGVDSTLKIQPAKLEDSAVYLCASSLGLAGGGSYFGPGTRLTVT.